This record covers a single TCR beta chain. Authors' methods: Nucleated cell number was recorded as an estimate derived from reference gene primer amplification. The table came from immunoSEQ multiplex PCR; TCRdb's copy has only in-frame clones and leaves some out. That table is the source of V, J and clone size, and D and trimming were worked out from the DNA. Altogether hundreds of thousands of clones are present, approximately 86% being singletons, with the ten largest covering around 12%. The sample belongs to a study of blood T cell repertoires in COVID-19. Study information: The samples span acute and convalescent COVID-19 from the United States, Italy and Spain. T cells, B-cell-depleted T cells, or PBMCs provided the cDNA or gDNA that served as material.

Germline lookup yields CDR1 MNHEY and CDR2 SVGAGI. The CDR3 has 15 residues. The V and J ends lost 6 bases and 3 bases, in that order; junction bases with no gene match: 8. Seattle patients were enrolled during active infection and followed longitudinally. The material sequenced was peripheral blood. This sequence originates from a woman in her 70s with COVID-19, enrolled during active disease. The rearrangement joins TRBV6-5 to TRBJ1-5; 7 bases are shared with TRBD1. The CDR3 sequence is CASRQGTAHNQPQHF. The CDR3 bases are TGTGCCAGCAGACAAGGGACAGCCCACAATCAGCCCCAGCATTTT.